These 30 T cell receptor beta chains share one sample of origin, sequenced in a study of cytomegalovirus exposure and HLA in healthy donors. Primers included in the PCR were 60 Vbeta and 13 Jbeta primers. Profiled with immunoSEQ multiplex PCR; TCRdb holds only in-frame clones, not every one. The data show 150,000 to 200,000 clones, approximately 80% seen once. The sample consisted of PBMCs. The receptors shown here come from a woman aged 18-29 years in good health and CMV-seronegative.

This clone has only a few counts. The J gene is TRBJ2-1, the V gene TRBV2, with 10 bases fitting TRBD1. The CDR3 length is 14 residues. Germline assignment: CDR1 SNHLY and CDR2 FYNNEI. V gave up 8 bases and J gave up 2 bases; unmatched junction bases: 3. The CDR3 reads CASSGQGAYNEQFF. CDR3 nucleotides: TGTGCCAGCTCCGGACAGGGGGCCTACAATGAGCAGTTCTTC.

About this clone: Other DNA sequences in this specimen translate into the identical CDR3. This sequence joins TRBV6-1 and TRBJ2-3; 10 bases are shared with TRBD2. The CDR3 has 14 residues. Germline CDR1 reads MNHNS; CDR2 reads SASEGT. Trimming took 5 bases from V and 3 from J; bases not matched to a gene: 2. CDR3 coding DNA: TGTGCCAGCAGTTTAGCGGGGGGAACAGATACGCAGTATTTT. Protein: CASSLAGGTDTQYF.

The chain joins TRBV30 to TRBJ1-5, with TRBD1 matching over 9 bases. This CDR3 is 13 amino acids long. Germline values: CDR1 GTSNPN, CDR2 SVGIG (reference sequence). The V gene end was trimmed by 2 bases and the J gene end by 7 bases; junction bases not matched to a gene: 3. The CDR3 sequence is CAWSTGGRQPQHF. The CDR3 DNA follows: TGTGCCTGGAGTACAGGGGGCCGACAGCCCCAGCATTTT.

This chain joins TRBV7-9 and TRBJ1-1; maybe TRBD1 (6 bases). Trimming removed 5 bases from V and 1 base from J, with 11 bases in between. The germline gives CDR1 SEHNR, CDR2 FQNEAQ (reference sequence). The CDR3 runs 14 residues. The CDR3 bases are TGTGCCAGCAGCACCCCAGGGGAGAACACTGAAGCTTTCTTT. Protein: CASSTPGENTEAFF.

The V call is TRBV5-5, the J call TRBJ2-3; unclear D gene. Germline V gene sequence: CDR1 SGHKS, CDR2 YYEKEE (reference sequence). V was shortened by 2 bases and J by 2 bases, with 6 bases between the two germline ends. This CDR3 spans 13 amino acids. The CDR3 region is CASSFSNTDTQYF. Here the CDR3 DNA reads TGTGCCAGCAGCTTTTCCAACACAGATACGCAGTATTTT. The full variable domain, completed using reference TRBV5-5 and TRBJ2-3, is DAGVTQSPTHLIKTRGQQVTLRCSPISGHKSVSWYQQVLGQGPQFIFQYYEKEERGRGNFPDRFSARQFPNYSSELNVNALLLGDSALYLCASSFSNTDTQYFGPGTRLTVL.

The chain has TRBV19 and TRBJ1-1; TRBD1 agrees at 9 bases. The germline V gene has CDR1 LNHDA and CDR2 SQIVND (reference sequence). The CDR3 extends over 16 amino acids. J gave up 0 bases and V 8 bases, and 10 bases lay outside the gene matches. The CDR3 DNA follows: TGTGCCAGTGACAGGGGGTATTCTAATATGAACACTGAAGCTTTCTTT. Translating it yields CASDRGYSNMNTEAFF.

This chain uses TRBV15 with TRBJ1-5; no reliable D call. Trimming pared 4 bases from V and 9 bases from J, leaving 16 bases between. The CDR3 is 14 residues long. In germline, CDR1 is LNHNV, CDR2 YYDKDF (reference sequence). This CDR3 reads CATSISSPRRPQHF. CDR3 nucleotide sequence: TGTGCCACCAGCATAAGTTCTCCCCGGAGGCCCCAGCATTTT.

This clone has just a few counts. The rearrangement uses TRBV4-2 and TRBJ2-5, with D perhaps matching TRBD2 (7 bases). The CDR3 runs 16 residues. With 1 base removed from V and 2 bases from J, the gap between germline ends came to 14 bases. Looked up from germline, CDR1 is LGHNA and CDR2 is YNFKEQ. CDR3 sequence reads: CASSQGGGATQETQYF. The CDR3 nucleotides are TGTGCCAGCAGCCAAGGAGGGGGGGCAACTCAAGAGACCCAGTACTTC.

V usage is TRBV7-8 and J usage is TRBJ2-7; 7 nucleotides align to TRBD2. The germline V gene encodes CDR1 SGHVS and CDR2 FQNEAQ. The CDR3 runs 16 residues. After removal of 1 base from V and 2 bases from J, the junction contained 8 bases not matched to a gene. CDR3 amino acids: CASSLVGGTRAYEQYF. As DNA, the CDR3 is TGTGCCAGCAGCTTAGTCGGGGGGACGCGAGCCTACGAGCAGTACTTC.

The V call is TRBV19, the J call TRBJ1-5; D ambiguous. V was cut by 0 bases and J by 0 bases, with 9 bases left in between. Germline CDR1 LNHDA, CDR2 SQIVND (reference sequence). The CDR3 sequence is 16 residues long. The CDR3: CASSIDPGHSNQPQHF. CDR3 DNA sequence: TGTGCCAGTAGTATAGATCCAGGCCATAGCAATCAGCCCCAGCATTTT.

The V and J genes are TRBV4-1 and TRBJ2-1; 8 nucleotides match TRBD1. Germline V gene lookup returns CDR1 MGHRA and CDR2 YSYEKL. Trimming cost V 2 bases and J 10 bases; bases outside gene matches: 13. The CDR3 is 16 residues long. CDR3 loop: CASSQRPTGDGEEQFF. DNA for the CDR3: TGCGCCAGCAGCCAAAGACCGACAGGGGATGGAGAAGAGCAGTTCTTC.

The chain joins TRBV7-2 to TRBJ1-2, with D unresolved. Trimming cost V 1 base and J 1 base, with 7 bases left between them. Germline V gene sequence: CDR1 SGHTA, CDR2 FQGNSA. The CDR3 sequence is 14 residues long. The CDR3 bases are TGTGCCAGCAGCTTAGATTCAGTTAACTATGGCTACACCTTC. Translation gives CASSLDSVNYGYTF.

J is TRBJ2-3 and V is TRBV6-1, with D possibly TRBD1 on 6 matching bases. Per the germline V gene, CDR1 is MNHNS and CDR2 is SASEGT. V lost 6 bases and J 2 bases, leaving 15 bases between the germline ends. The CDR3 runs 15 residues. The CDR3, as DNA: TGTGCCAGCAGACTGACAGGAGCCCCCACAGATACGCAGTATTTT. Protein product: CASRLTGAPTDTQYF.

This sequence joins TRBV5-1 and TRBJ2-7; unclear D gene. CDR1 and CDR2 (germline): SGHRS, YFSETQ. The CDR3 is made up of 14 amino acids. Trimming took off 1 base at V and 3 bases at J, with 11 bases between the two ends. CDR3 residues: CASSLSGLDYEQYF. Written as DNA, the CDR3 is TGCGCCAGCAGCTTGTCCGGGTTGGACTACGAGCAGTACTTC.

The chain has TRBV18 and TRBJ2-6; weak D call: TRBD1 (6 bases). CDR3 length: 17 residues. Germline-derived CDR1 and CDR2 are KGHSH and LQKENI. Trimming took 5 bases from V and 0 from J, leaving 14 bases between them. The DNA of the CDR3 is TGTGCCAGCTCATCCCTCGAGGGGGACTCTGGGGCCAACGTCCTGACTTTC. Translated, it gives CASSSLEGDSGANVLTF. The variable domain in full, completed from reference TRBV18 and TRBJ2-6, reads NAGVMQNPRHLVRRRGQEARLRCSPMKGHSHVYWYRQLPEEGLKFMVYLQKENIIDESGMPKERFSAEFPKEGPSILRIQQVVRGDSAAYFCASSSLEGDSGANVLTFGAGSRLTVL.

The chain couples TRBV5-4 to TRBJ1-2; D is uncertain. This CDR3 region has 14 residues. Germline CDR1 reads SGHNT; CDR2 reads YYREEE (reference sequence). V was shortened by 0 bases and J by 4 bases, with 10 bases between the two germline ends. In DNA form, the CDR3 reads TGTGCCAGCAGCTTGGGGGCCCTCGGCTATGGCTACACCTTC. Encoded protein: CASSLGALGYGYTF.

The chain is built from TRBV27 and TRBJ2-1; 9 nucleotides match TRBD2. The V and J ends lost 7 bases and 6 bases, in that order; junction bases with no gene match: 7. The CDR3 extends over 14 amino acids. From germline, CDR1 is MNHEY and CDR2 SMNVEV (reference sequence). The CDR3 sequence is CASKGAGGLNEQFF. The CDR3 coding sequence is TGTGCCAGCAAAGGGGCGGGGGGGCTCAATGAGCAGTTCTTC.

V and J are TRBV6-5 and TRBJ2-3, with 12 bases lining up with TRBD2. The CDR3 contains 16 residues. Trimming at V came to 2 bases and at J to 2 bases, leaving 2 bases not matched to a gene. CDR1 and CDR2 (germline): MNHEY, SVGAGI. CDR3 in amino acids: CASSYRTSGVTDTQYF. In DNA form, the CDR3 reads TGTGCCAGCAGTTACCGGACTAGCGGGGTCACAGATACGCAGTATTTT.

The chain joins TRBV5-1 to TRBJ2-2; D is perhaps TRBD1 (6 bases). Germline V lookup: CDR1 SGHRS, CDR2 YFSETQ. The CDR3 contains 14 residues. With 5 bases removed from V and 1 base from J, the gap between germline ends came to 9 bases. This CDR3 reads CASREQGNTGELFF. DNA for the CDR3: TGCGCCAGCAGGGAACAGGGGAACACCGGGGAGCTGTTTTTT.

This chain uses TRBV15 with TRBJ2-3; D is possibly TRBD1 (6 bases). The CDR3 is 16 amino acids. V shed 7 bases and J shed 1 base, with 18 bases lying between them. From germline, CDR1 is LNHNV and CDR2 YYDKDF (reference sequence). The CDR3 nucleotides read TGTGCCACCACGCCGCAGGGGCTGATTCGCACAGATACGCAGTATTTT. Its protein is CATTPQGLIRTDTQYF.

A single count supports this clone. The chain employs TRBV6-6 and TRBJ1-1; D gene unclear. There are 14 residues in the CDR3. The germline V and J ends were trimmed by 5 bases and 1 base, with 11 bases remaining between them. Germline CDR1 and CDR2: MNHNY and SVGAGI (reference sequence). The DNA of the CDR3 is TGTGCCAGCAGTCCGACATGGTCGAACACTGAAGCTTTCTTT. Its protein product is CASSPTWSNTEAFF.

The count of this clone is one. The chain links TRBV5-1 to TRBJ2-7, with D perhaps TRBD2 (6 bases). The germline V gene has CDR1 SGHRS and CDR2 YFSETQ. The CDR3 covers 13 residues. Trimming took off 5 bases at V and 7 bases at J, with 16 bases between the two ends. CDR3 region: CASRRPGAPEQYF. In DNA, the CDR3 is TGCGCCAGCAGGAGACCGGGAGCTCCGGAGCAGTACTTC.

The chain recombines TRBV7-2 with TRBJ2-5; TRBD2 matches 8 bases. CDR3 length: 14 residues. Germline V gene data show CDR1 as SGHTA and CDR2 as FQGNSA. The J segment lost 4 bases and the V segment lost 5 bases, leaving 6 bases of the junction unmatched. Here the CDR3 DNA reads TGTGCCAGCAGCCGGGGGGGCGGGGGAGAGACCCAGTACTTC. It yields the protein CASSRGGGGETQYF.

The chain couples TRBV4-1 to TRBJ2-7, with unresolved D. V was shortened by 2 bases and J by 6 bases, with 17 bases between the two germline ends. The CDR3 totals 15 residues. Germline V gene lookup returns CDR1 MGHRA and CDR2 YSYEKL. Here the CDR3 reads CASSQPTALESEQYF. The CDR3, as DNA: TGCGCCAGCAGCCAACCAACCGCCCTGGAGTCCGAGCAGTACTTC.

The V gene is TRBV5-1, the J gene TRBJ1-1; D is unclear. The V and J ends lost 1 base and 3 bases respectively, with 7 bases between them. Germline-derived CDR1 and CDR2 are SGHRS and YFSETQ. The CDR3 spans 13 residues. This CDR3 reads CASSLRGYTEAFF. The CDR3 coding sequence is TGCGCCAGCAGCTTGAGAGGGTACACTGAAGCTTTCTTT.

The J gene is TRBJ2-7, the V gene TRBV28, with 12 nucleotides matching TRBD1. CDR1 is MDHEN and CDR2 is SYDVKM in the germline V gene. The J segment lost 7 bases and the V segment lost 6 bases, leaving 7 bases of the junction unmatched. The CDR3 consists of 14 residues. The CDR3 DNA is TGTGCCAGCAGCCAGGGACAGGGGGCGCGAGAGCAGTACTTC. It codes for CASSQGQGAREQYF.

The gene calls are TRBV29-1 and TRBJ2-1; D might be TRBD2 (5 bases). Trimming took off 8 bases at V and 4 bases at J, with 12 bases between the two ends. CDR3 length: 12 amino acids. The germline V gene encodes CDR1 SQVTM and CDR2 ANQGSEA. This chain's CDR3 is CSMRAAYNEQFF. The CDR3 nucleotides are TGCAGCATGAGGGCAGCTTACAATGAGCAGTTCTTC.

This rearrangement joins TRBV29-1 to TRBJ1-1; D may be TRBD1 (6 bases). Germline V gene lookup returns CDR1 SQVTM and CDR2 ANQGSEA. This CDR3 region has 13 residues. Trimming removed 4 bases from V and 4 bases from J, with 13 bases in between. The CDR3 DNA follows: TGCAGCGTTGTAAAAGGGGGGGGCACTGAAGCTTTCTTT. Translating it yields CSVVKGGGTEAFF.

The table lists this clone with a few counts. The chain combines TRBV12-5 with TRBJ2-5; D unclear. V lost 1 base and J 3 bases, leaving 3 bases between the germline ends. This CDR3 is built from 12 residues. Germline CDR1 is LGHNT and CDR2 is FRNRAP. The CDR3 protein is CASGLAKETQYF. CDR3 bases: TGTGCTAGTGGTTTGGCAAAAGAGACCCAGTACTTC.

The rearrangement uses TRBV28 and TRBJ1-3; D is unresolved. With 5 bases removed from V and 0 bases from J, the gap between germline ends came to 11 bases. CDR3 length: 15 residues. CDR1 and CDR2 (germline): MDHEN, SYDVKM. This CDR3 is CASSLALSSGNTIYF. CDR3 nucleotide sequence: TGTGCCAGCAGTCTCGCCTTGAGCTCTGGAAACACCATATATTTT.